This T cell receptor beta chain was recorded in a study of T cells in Graves' hyperthyroidism and ophthalmopathy. General study findings and limits: Ophthalmopathy cases were set apart from stable hyperthyroidism by a 13 V-J model.

With duration under 3 months, ophthalmopathy was active: Clinical Activity Score at least 3, NOSPECS at least 4. This sample holds PBMCs from 8.5 to 10 ml fresh peripheral blood. The CDR3 loop spans 14 amino acids. Germline V gene lookup returns CDR1 KGHDR and CDR2 SFDVKD. The germline V and J ends were trimmed by 4 bases and 6 bases, with 12 bases remaining between them. In the case of this clonotype: Antigen unknown.

The source material, RNA transcripts, was used to amplify TCR beta CDR3 regions. The HTBI primer set drove a first-round RT-PCR of the TCR CDR3. MiXCR was run by TCRdb on the multiplex PCR reads, yielding one entry per CDR3 protein. The data show about 400,000 distinct CDR3 sequences, around 15% seen once. The receptor was derived from an older woman with Graves' ophthalmopathy. Sequenced sample: blood. The V and J genes are TRBV24-1 and TRBJ2-1; no definite D call. The CDR3 sequence: CATSDTRASNEQFF. DNA of the CDR3: TGTGCCACCAGTGACACCCGGGCCTCCAATGAGCAGTTCTTC.